The rows below give T cell receptor beta chains drawn from one sample of a study of shared clonotypes between healthy human individuals. Method: immunoSEQ multiplex PCR; TCRdb's copy keeps in-frame clones and lacks some. The table lists about 470,000 clones, 75% to 85% of them singletons. Sequencing used PBMCs. The receptors shown here come from a middle-aged woman in good health. Some clones in this sample may be carry-over from other donors' samples. Each CDR3 is given with its conserved first and last residue. The order of the fields is V gene, J gene, CDR3 protein.

TRBV11-2,TRBJ2-1,CASSLWAVEQFF
TRBV11-2,TRBJ2-7,CASSLDGSPEHEQYF
TRBV10-2,TRBJ2-1,CASRIARNNEQFF
TRBV28,TRBJ1-4,CASSPPRGKLFF
TRBV7-3,TRBJ2-1,CASSFRAGRPGPNEQFF
TRBV9,TRBJ2-3,CASSVGGADTQYF
TRBV7-2,TRBJ2-7,CASSLSAGSLYEQYF
TRBV14,TRBJ1-5,CASSQGGGGSGVQPQHF
TRBV4-3,TRBJ2-1,CASSRGTSGSSIDYNEQFF
TRBV7-9,TRBJ1-1,CASSLASGGPTEAFF
TRBV29-1,TRBJ1-2,CSVDGQVPEHGYTF
TRBV5-1,TRBJ2-1,CASSPGQQDNEQFF
TRBV18,TRBJ2-1,CASSSSSGGYNEQFF
TRBV19,TRBJ2-7,CASSTGTSESEQYF
TRBV13,TRBJ1-1,CASSWVGLGGPAEAFF
TRBV29-1,TRBJ2-1,CSVEEGHRRDEQFF
TRBV10-2,TRBJ1-5,CASGYNQPQHF
TRBV18,TRBJ2-7,CASSTQGTGEQYF
TRBV15,TRBJ2-1,CATSRDLAENEQFF
TRBV4-2,TRBJ1-3,CASSQDQMGSGNTIYF
TRBV5-6,TRBJ2-3,CASIPGQASDTQYF
TRBV29-1,TRBJ2-7,CSGTGTGGTEQYF